This T cell receptor beta chain was captured by sequencing in a study of cytomegalovirus exposure and HLA in healthy donors (dated by TCRdb to the late 2010s). A note on the overall study: According to an earlier analysis of around 600 of the donors, about 180 million T cells yielded 90 million to 130 million unique TCR beta sequences and about 300 Gb of sequence data. An early release covering roughly 580 HLA-typed donors comprised 300 to 350 gigabases of sequencing data and around 86 million unique TCR sequences. The genetic ancestry cluster associated with self-reported Caucasian donors included over 65% of the 398 genotyped donors. The study was designed to test whether signatures of past pathogen exposure could be identified by cataloging public T cell receptors. Using immunosequencing, the study profiled T cell repertoires from about 610 subjects and related those repertoires to cytomegalovirus serostatus. Besides the first cohort of roughly 640 subjects, a separate validation cohort made up of over a hundred different subjects was used. The study combined high-throughput TCR immunosequencing, statistical association of individual TCRs with disease status, and machine learning to predict cytomegalovirus infection status. To study patterns of TCR occurrence, a later analysis re-analyzed previously published TCR beta repertoires from 666 donors and added high-resolution HLA genotyping. The later analysis used no new phenotypic data to find candidate immune exposures, relying instead on TCR beta sequences and their occurrence across donors. In an earlier analysis of 587 of the donors, high-throughput TCR beta sequencing was used to judge whether each TCR beta V gene segment behaved as functional or pseudogenic. Donor age, sex, ethnicity and CMV serostatus were collected together with the repertoire data. A later genetic analysis took genome-wide SNP genotypes for about 65% of the roughly 670 donors and used that subset as a discovery cohort. Every discovery cohort repertoire had been produced on one sequencing platform. HLA typing included class I and class II loci at four-digit resolution. The number of typed donors differed by locus: roughly 629-640 for A, B, C, DRB1 and DQB1; some 500 for DQA1; around 610 for DPA1; and about 450 for DPB1. Four to six DR-DQ haplotypes were handled as single units for association and clustering, since linkage in the cohort was strong. Among 350 to 400 genotyped donors of the cohort, an average of roughly 240,000 unique TCR beta nucleotide sequences were sequenced per donor, around a sixth of them non-productive. What the research found in general, with its limitations: The authors suggested that the approach could potentially be extended to other disease states and immunological phenotypes. A group of highly shared sequence variants was considered likely to be a technical artifact of the sequencing pipeline. In a later analysis, TCR association rates were found to vary across HLA loci, with the most associated TCRs seen for DRB1 alleles and the fewest for HLA-C alleles. The cohort was sequenced for TCR beta chains only, and without alpha or paired-chain data the features that could be detected were limited. An earlier analysis of roughly 570 of the donors showed that most TCR beta V segments appeared in productive rearrangements either about 87% or about 30% of the time, which broadly matched IMGT annotations. Linkage disequilibrium might explain the correlated functional status among segregating V segments, but an unknown experimental factor could not be ruled out. A total of roughly 160 TCR beta chains were listed by the study as associated with cytomegalovirus. HLA typing was unavailable for some donors at each locus, so association tests used only the typed subset. Specific HLA alleles were associated with 15,000 to 20,000 TCR beta sequences at a false discovery rate of 0.05 in a later analysis. When HLA alleles, especially DR and DQ, strongly co-occurred, attributing TCR associations to individual alleles was difficult. The classifier was reported to diagnose cytomegalovirus status with high specificity and sensitivity in both the original and validation cohorts. Some IMGT-functional V segments, including TRBV6-2 and TRBV6-3, could not be told apart with the 87-base-pair reads, so those segments were excluded. Across donors, most TCR sequences were observed very rarely, whereas some public TCRs were present in many individuals. Because counts were too low, fewer than 20 rarely observed V segments, including chromosome 9 orphons, were excluded from the earlier analysis of 500 to 700 of the donors. A later analysis reported that several top co-occurrence clusters appeared linked to parvovirus B19, influenza, CMV and Epstein-Barr virus. Compared with the roughly 670-donor mean, donors in an Asian-associated ancestry cluster had fewer N-insertions in productive TCRs, according to a later genetic analysis. Three of the identified cytomegalovirus-associated TCR beta chains were confirmed in vitro to be specific for cytomegalovirus antigens. Compared with equally common non-associated chains, HLA-associated TCR beta chains in a later analysis were more clonally expanded and had lower generation probabilities. In a later genetic analysis, a missense DCLRE1C variant was associated with V-gene and J-gene trimming of TCR beta chains, and the association was replicated in an independent cohort. Immune exposure information for the cohort was limited to CMV serostatus. A further reported finding was that TCR beta sequences accurately predicted the HLA-A and HLA-B alleles for most subjects in the first cohort. Most CMV-associated TCR beta chains appeared to be HLA-restricted in a later analysis, and the HLA associations seemed to be driven largely by CMV exposure. Sequencing depth was assumed to be roughly uniform across donors in the presence/absence analyses, though that assumption may not hold.

From V the trimming removes 3 bases and from J it removes 0 bases, while the gene matches leave 5 bases of the junction unaccounted for. The germline V gene (reference sequence) supplies CDR1 SEHNR and CDR2 FQNEAQ. Including cysteine and phenylalanine, the CDR3 has 15 amino acids. Left in the record is the CDR3 DNA by itself, 45 bases read in frame from the first base. In regard to this clone: The antigen it binds to is not known. Nothing much larger sits one base from this clone, and base qualities are not available.

The cohort comprised 710 or so healthy bone marrow donors. At the time of sampling, all cohort members were nominally healthy, though unrecorded immune exposures were likely present. The donor tested CMV seronegative and was one of the 352 seronegative cohort members. A peripheral blood sample was provided by each donor, and peripheral blood mononuclear cells were used for TCR beta sequencing. The Qiagen DNeasy Blood Extraction Kit was used to extract genomic DNA from the blood cell samples. Preparation of the library involved the immunoSEQ multiplex PCR assay. For the multiplex PCR, a mixture combining 60 forward primers for TCR Vbeta segments and 13 reverse primers for TCR Jbeta segments was used. A multiplex PCR assay on genomic DNA amplified the CDR3 region of rearranged TCR beta genes. Amplified TCR beta libraries were sequenced as 87-base-pair reads on the Illumina HiSeq System. The study's own analysis went as follows. A later analysis counted about 82 million unique TCR beta chains across the 550 to 750 repertoires, and around 12 million of these chains were shared by at least two donors. Raw reads were error-corrected and collapsed into unique sequences with a nearest-neighbor algorithm that merged closely related sequences to remove PCR and sequencing errors. CDR3 sequences were aligned to IMGT reference sequences to assign V, D and J gene segments. For a sequence to be retained, at least a six-nucleotide match to both a V gene segment and a J gene segment was required. Rearrangements were called productive when the CDR3 lacked stop codons and stayed in frame with V and J; all others were non-productive. CDR3 was defined by IMGT convention, running from the second conserved V-encoded cysteine to the conserved J-encoded phenylalanine. Sequences without an unambiguous match to a single V gene segment were excluded from the earlier analysis of several hundred of the donors. An earlier analysis of several hundred of the donors called V segments functional above 56.7% productive rearrangements and segregating when the between-donor standard deviation exceeded 5%. A statistical classification framework was built for diagnosing cytomegalovirus status from the catalog of TCR beta chain sequences. In a later analysis, TCR nucleotide sequences were compared against IMGT/GENE-DB human TR gene sequences so that V and J genes could be assigned. The TCRdist pipeline was used in a later analysis to assign CDR3 sequences and most-parsimonious VDJ recombination scenarios. In a later analysis, every TCR beta chain was defined by the combination of its CDR3 amino acid sequence and its V-gene family, and reads without a unique V-gene family were dropped. In a later analysis, nearly 600 highly shared, low-generation-probability nucleotide sequences were removed to address suspected cross-contamination and a sequencing artifact. A later analysis calculated a clonal expansion index for each public chain from normalized within-repertoire ranks of inferred template counts. Generation probabilities in a later analysis came from a VDJ recombination model fitted to out-of-frame rearrangements, and those results were checked against IGoR. In a later analysis, TCR-TCR, TCR-HLA and TCR-CMV co-occurrence was scored with hypergeometric tests, and a repertoire-size bias correction was applied to TCR pairs. A later analysis estimated false discovery rates by permuting HLA or CMV assignments 20 times. In a later analysis, co-occurring TCRs were grouped using DBSCAN, and TCRdist sequence similarity was added for clustering within HLA-allele-positive subsets. Repertoires with fewer than 30,000 or more than 120,000 public chains, plus five repertoires with anomalous nucleotide sharing, were excluded from co-occurrence clustering. The immuneACCESS repertoire file appears here via TCRdb, limited to in-frame rearrangements. These files lack a portion of the clones; in checked studies, under half of the deficit traces to unresolved V genes, and the cause of the others is not known. V and J calls and clone size are copied from that table; D and trimming were computed from the DNA. This sample comprises over 95,000 clones, about 78% of them detected only once. The ten largest clones add up to around 3.6% of the sample.

The sequence was obtained from a middle-aged man in good health and CMV-seronegative. The chain employs TRBV7-9 and TRBJ2-7; 7 central bases correspond to TRBD1. The material sequenced was PBMCs. The sequenced DNA is TGTGCCAGCAGCTTGGGCAGGGGGAGCTCCTACGAGCAGTACTTC. Its protein reads: CASSLGRGSSYEQYF.